This T cell receptor (beta chain) comes out of a study of control samples from healthy donors and cancer patients. TCRdb keeps only in-frame clones here, not all; method: immunoSEQ multiplex PCR. The sample shows approximately 130,000 clones, 70% to 90% of them seen only once. CDR1 and CDR2 from the germline V gene are MNHEY and SMNVEV (reference sequence). J was trimmed by 7 bases and V by 4 bases; bases with no gene match: 15. The CDR3 length is 17 residues. The source is a man aged 50 or older in good health. The sequencing input was blood. The chain combines TRBV27 with TRBJ2-7; TRBD2 agrees at 11 bases. DNA of the CDR3: TGTGCCAGCAGTTCACTCGGGACTAGCGGCGCCCCGGGGGAGCAGTACTTC. Residues: CASSSLGTSGAPGEQYF.